The 32 T cell receptor beta chains presented below share a single source sample, sequenced in a study of T cell repertoires in ileal Crohn's disease. Sequencing was performed with immunoSEQ multiplex PCR; in TCRdb, only in-frame clones are kept and a portion is missing. The repertoire holds approximately 15,000 clones, with about 80% as singletons. The sequenced material came from ileal tissue. Every receptor here comes from an adult with Crohn's disease.

This clone was seen a handful of times. The rearrangement links TRBV7-3 to TRBJ2-7; 9 bases match TRBD2. V lost 5 bases and J lost 6; bases outside the gene matches: 5. Germline V gives CDR1 SGHTA, CDR2 FQGTGA. This CDR3 spans 13 amino acids. For the CDR3, the DNA is TGTGCCAGCAGCCCCGGGACTAGCACCGAGCAGTACTTC. Translation gives CASSPGTSTEQYF. Using reference TRBV7-3 and TRBJ2-7 for the parts outside the CDR3, the full variable domain is GAGVSQTPSNKVTEKGKYVELRCDPISGHTALYWYRQSLGQGPEFLIYFQGTGAADDSGLPNDRFFAVRPEGSVSTLKIQRTERGDSAVYLCASSPGTSTEQYFGPGTRLTVT.

The chain recombines TRBV2 with TRBJ1-1; 7 nucleotides line up with TRBD1. CDR3 size: 14 residues. From germline, CDR1 is SNHLY and CDR2 FYNNEI. The junction had 7 bases not matched to a gene; V was cut back by 3 bases and J by 6 bases. DNA for the CDR3: TGTGCCAGCAGTGAGGGCAGGGGGTTCGCTGAAGCTTTCTTT. Translated: CASSEGRGFAEAFF.

The genes are TRBV29-1 and TRBJ2-5; TRBD1 might be the D (7 bases). There are 13 residues in the CDR3. Germline values: CDR1 SQVTM, CDR2 ANQGSEA. With 4 bases removed from V and 4 bases from J, the gap between germline ends came to 13 bases. CDR3 protein: CSVGPQGGETQYF. The CDR3 DNA sequence: TGCAGCGTTGGCCCCCAGGGGGGAGAGACCCAGTACTTC.

The chain carries TRBV7-2 and TRBJ2-3, with 10 nucleotides matching TRBD2. Germline V gene lookup returns CDR1 SGHTA and CDR2 FQGNSA. With V trimmed by 1 base and J by 6 bases, 7 bases remained unmatched. The CDR3 runs 16 residues. The CDR3 nucleotides are TGTGCCAGCAGCTTAGTTTTCAGCGGGAGGGCCGATACGCAGTATTTT. The encoded protein is CASSLVFSGRADTQYF.

The chain recombines TRBV30 with TRBJ2-3; TRBD2 matches at 12 bases. V was clipped by 3 bases and J by 8 bases; unmatched bases: 6. The V gene's germline CDR1 is GTSNPN and CDR2 SVGIG (reference sequence). This CDR3 spans 14 amino acids. The CDR3 DNA reads TGTGCCTGGAGGCTAGCGGGGGGGATTCGTACGCAGTATTTT. Translating gives CAWRLAGGIRTQYF.

This clone appeared a single time. The chain couples TRBV6-5 to TRBJ1-1; D ambiguous. The CDR3 has 11 amino acids. Germline CDR1 MNHEY, CDR2 SVGAGI. Trimming left V 4 bases short and J 8 bases short, with 8 bases between. The CDR3 sequence: CASSSLVEAFF. CDR3 nucleotides: TGTGCCAGCAGTTCTTTAGTCGAAGCTTTCTTT.

On this clone itself: Other DNA sequences in this specimen translate into the identical CDR3. The chain couples TRBV27 to TRBJ1-1; D is unclear. The ends were cut back, 2 bases at V and 1 base at J, with 5 bases in the middle. CDR1 and CDR2 (germline): MNHEY, SMNVEV (reference sequence). CDR3 length: 13 residues. The CDR3 DNA is TGTGCCAGCAGTTTAGTCAGGAACACTGAAGCTTTCTTT. This codes for CASSLVRNTEAFF.

Turning to this clone: Additional DNA sequences in this sample encode the identical CDR3. The J gene is TRBJ2-7, the V gene TRBV9, with 12 bases identical to TRBD1. This CDR3 has 14 amino acids. V shed 4 bases, J shed 4 bases, and the junction held 3 bases outside the gene matches. Germline V lookup: CDR1 SGDLS, CDR2 YYNGEE. Here the CDR3 reads CASSPGQGAYEQYF. As DNA, the CDR3 is TGTGCCAGCAGCCCGGGACAGGGGGCATACGAGCAGTACTTC.

The chain combines TRBV9 with TRBJ2-5; 7 bases fit TRBD1. The V gene's germline CDR1 is SGDLS and CDR2 YYNGEE. The CDR3 loop spans 14 amino acids. V shed 2 bases and J 2 bases; nucleotides not matched to a gene: 3. In DNA form, the CDR3 reads TGTGCCAGCAGCGTGGGACAGATACAAGAGACCCAGTACTTC. Translation gives CASSVGQIQETQYF.

The chain carries TRBV9 and TRBJ1-1; D remains ambiguous. The CDR3 totals 17 residues. The germline V gene has CDR1 SGDLS and CDR2 YYNGEE. V lost 0 bases and J 0 bases, leaving 15 bases between the germline ends. CDR3 DNA sequence: TGTGCCAGCAGCGTAGCTAAAGCCGTTTCTATGAACACTGAAGCTTTCTTT. As protein: CASSVAKAVSMNTEAFF.

This chain links TRBV11-3 with TRBJ2-1; 14 bases fit TRBD2. This CDR3 is built from 15 residues. With 2 bases clipped from V and 9 bases from J, the junction kept 3 bases outside the gene matches. Germline V gene data show CDR1 as SGHNT and CDR2 as YENEEA. CDR3 amino acids: CASSLRLAGGGEQFF. CDR3 in DNA: TGTGCCAGCAGCTTACGACTAGCGGGAGGGGGTGAGCAGTTCTTC. Combining the CDR3 with reference TRBV11-3 and TRBJ2-1 gives the whole variable domain EAGVVQSPRYKIIEKKQPVAFWCNPISGHNTLYWYLQNLGQGPELLIRYENEEAVDDSQLPKDRFSAERLKGVDSTLKIQPAELGDSAVYLCASSLRLAGGGEQFFGPGTRLTVL.

The chain links TRBV9 to TRBJ1-1, with D tentatively TRBD1 (5 bases). The length of the CDR3 is 13 residues. Germline values: CDR1 SGDLS, CDR2 YYNGEE. Between the trimmed V and J ends, which lost 2 bases and 0 bases, there was a span of 5 bases. The CDR3 sequence is CASSVTVNTEAFF. The CDR3 bases are TGTGCCAGCAGCGTGACAGTGAACACTGAAGCTTTCTTT.

This sequence joins TRBV4-3 and TRBJ2-2; maybe TRBD2 (6 bases). Germline CDR1 reads LGHNA; CDR2 reads YSLEER. The ends were cut back, 0 bases at V and 4 bases at J, with 18 bases in the middle. This CDR3 is built from 18 residues. The CDR3 reads CASSQDRLRDWITGELFF. CDR3 coding DNA: TGCGCCAGCAGCCAAGATCGGTTGCGGGATTGGATCACCGGGGAGCTGTTTTTT.

This chain joins TRBV6-4 and TRBJ2-1, with TRBD2 matching over 8 bases. The CDR3 is 16 amino acids. V gave up 2 bases and J gave up 10 bases; unmatched junction bases: 13. CDR1 is MRHNA and CDR2 is SNTAGT in the germline V gene. The CDR3 loop is CASSDPTSGSFAEQFF. The CDR3 nucleotides are TGTGCCAGCAGTGACCCCACTAGCGGCTCCTTTGCCGAGCAGTTCTTC.

This sequence joins TRBV4-3 and TRBJ2-3, with D perhaps matching TRBD2 (5 bases). Trimming shortened V by 4 bases and J by 4 bases, and 12 bases separated the two germline ends. The germline CDR1 and CDR2 sequences are LGHNA and YSLEER. This CDR3 is 14 amino acids long. Here the CDR3 reads CASSRVVSADTQYF. DNA for the CDR3: TGCGCCAGCAGCCGAGTGGTTAGCGCAGATACGCAGTATTTT.

In this sample, this clone is large (0.1 to 1%). This sequence joins TRBV2 and TRBJ2-1; TRBD1 matches at 7 bases. The CDR3 runs to 16 residues. CDR1 and CDR2 (germline): SNHLY, FYNNEI. V trimming: 2 bases; J trimming: 4 bases; junction bases outside the gene matches: 8. CDR3 sequence: CASSESWDREYNEQFF. Written as DNA, the CDR3 is TGTGCCAGCAGTGAAAGTTGGGACAGAGAGTACAATGAGCAGTTCTTC. Supplemented by reference TRBV2 and TRBJ2-1, the full variable domain reads EPEVTQTPSHQVTQMGQEVILRCVPISNHLYFYWYRQILGQKVEFLVSFYNNEISEKSEIFDDQFSVERPDGSNFTLKIRSTKLEDSAMYFCASSESWDREYNEQFFGPGTRLTVL.

V is TRBV19 and J is TRBJ2-7; maybe TRBD1 (5 bases). CDR3 length: 14 residues. Germline V CDR1 and CDR2: LNHDA, SQIVND (reference sequence). Trimming stripped 2 bases from V and 4 bases from J, with 12 bases between. CDR3: CASSINQGSYEQYF. CDR3 sequence (DNA): TGTGCCAGTAGTATAAACCAGGGATCTTACGAGCAGTACTTC. Looking up the rest from reference TRBV19 and TRBJ2-7 gives the full variable domain: DGGITQSPKYLFRKEGQNVTLSCEQNLNHDAMYWYRQDPGQGLRLIYYSQIVNDFQKGDIAEGYSVSREKKESFPLTVTSAQKNPTAFYLCASSINQGSYEQYFGPGTRLTVT.

The rearrangement joins TRBV7-9 to TRBJ1-2, with D possibly TRBD1 on 5 matching bases. Trimming shortened V by 0 bases and J by 3 bases, and 11 bases separated the two germline ends. The germline V gene has CDR1 SEHNR and CDR2 FQNEAQ (reference sequence). This CDR3 has 15 residues. This chain's CDR3 is CASSLAGPAHYGYTF. Here the CDR3 DNA reads TGTGCCAGCAGCTTAGCGGGGCCAGCACACTATGGCTACACCTTC.

This rearrangement joins TRBV6-5 to TRBJ1-2; the match to TRBD1 covers 7 bases. The CDR3 spans 15 residues. Germline assignment: CDR1 MNHEY and CDR2 SVGAGI. Trimming cost V 2 bases and J 8 bases; bases outside gene matches: 11. The CDR3 DNA reads as TGTGCCAGCAGTTACACTCAAAAGGGGGCTGGGGGCTACACCTTC. Its translation is CASSYTQKGAGGYTF.

The rearrangement uses TRBV5-6 and TRBJ2-1, with 12 bases lining up with TRBD2. The CDR3 contains 19 residues. The V segment lost 4 bases and the J segment 5 bases; nucleotides outside the gene matches: 16. Germline values: CDR1 SGHDT, CDR2 YYEEEE. As DNA, the CDR3 is TGTGCCAGCAGCCCAACAACTCGACTAGCGGGAGAGGGGGACAATGAGCAGTTCTTC. Its translation: CASSPTTRLAGEGDNEQFF.

Concerning this clone: The same CDR3 can be traced to other DNA sequences in this sample. The J gene is TRBJ2-5, the V gene TRBV7-2; D possibly corresponds to TRBD1 (6 bases). Germline V lookup: CDR1 SGHTA, CDR2 FQGNSA. The CDR3 is 13 residues long. V was shortened by 5 bases and J by 4 bases, with 11 bases between the two germline ends. CDR3 amino acids: CASSLGRGETQYF. The CDR3 DNA sequence: TGTGCCAGCAGCCTAGGCAGGGGAGAGACCCAGTACTTC. The entire variable domain, with the rest obtained from reference TRBV7-2 and TRBJ2-5, is as follows: GAGVSQSPSNKVTEKGKDVELRCDPISGHTALYWYRQSLGQGLEFLIYFQGNSAPDKSGLPSDRFSAERTGGSVSTLTIQRTQQEDSAVYLCASSLGRGETQYFGPGTRLLVL.

For this clone: At one end the junction does not follow the germline gene, possibly because of a read error. This CDR3 is CASTMDGIYYDYTF. The DNA for the CDR3 is TGTGCCAGCACCATGGACGGGATTTACTATGACTACACCTTC. The rearrangement links TRBV2 to TRBJ1-2; D is unresolved. Germline V CDR1 and CDR2: SNHLY, FYNNEI. This CDR3 has 14 amino acids.

The sample holds a few counts of this clone. V gene TRBV4-1 combines with J gene TRBJ2-3, with 16 bases matching TRBD2. The CDR3 is 18 residues long. V dropped 4 bases and J dropped 1; count of bases not matched to a gene: 5. Germline V gene lookup returns CDR1 MGHRA and CDR2 YSYEKL. DNA for the CDR3: TGCGCCAGCAGCCCCGGGACTAGCGGGGGGGCAGGCACAGATACGCAGTATTTT. It codes for CASSPGTSGGAGTDTQYF.

V is TRBV19 and J is TRBJ2-4, with 10 bases identical to TRBD1. The CDR3 has 16 amino acids. Trimming cost V 4 bases and J 2 bases; bases outside gene matches: 5. Germline CDR1 and CDR2: LNHDA and SQIVND (reference sequence). The CDR3 spells CASSNPGQGSKNIQYF. DNA for the CDR3: TGTGCCAGTAGTAACCCGGGACAGGGGTCCAAAAACATTCAGTACTTC.

CDR3 amino acids: CASSPPGLAGGSTDTQYF. CDR3 DNA sequence: TGTGCCAGCTCACCACCGGGACTAGCGGGAGGTAGCACAGATACGCAGTATTTT. The rearrangement links TRBV18 to TRBJ2-3, with 15 bases that match TRBD2. Germline CDR1 and CDR2: KGHSH and LQKENI. V was clipped by 0 bases and J by 0 bases; unmatched bases: 1. This CDR3 region has 18 residues.

The chain joins TRBV13 to TRBJ2-1; 10 bases are shared with TRBD1. Germline lookup yields CDR1 PRHDT and CDR2 FYEKMQ (reference sequence). Trimming at V came to 5 bases and at J to 8 bases, leaving 12 bases not matched to a gene. The CDR3 consists of 16 residues. CDR3 in amino acids: CASSPTRDRGTYEQFF. CDR3 bases: TGTGCCAGCAGCCCAACCCGGGACAGGGGTACCTATGAGCAGTTCTTC.

The chain uses TRBV19 and TRBJ1-5; TRBD1 might be the D (5 bases). The CDR3 is made up of 18 amino acids. The germline CDR1 and CDR2 sequences are LNHDA and SQIVND (reference sequence). V lost 5 bases and J lost 2, with 22 bases in between. CDR3: CASSPSKTGTGGNQPQHF. The CDR3 DNA follows: TGTGCCAGTAGTCCTTCCAAAACCGGGACGGGGGGCAATCAGCCCCAGCATTTT.

J is TRBJ2-2 and V is TRBV30; 11 bases map to TRBD2. Looked up from germline, CDR1 is GTSNPN and CDR2 is SVGIG (reference sequence). This CDR3 is built from 19 residues. Losses at the gene ends were 0 bases for V and 1 base for J; bases not matched to a gene: 10. The CDR3 DNA is TGTGCCTGGAGTGTACTCGGCCTAGCGGGGGGCAAGAACACCGGGGAGCTGTTTTTT. This codes for CAWSVLGLAGGKNTGELFF.

The V call is TRBV9, the J call TRBJ1-1, with D unclear. Germline V gives CDR1 SGDLS, CDR2 YYNGEE. The CDR3 has 14 amino acids. V shed 3 bases and J shed 8 bases, with 17 bases lying between them. The CDR3 DNA reads as TGTGCCAGCAGCGCCTTGACATCCCGGGAAGAAGCTTTCTTT. This translates into CASSALTSREEAFF.

About this clone itself: Other DNA sequences in the sample encode the same CDR3. This chain joins TRBV5-4 and TRBJ2-3, with a tentative D call TRBD1 (5 bases). The CDR3 loop spans 14 amino acids. Germline values: CDR1 SGHNT, CDR2 YYREEE (reference sequence). The V gene lost 0 bases and the J gene lost 1 base, with 6 bases spanning the gap. This CDR3 reads CASSLETGTDTQYF. CDR3 DNA: TGTGCCAGCAGCTTGGAGACAGGCACAGATACGCAGTATTTT.

V gene TRBV6-5 combines with J gene TRBJ2-1; 12 nucleotides match TRBD2. There are 15 residues in the CDR3. Germline CDR1 reads MNHEY; CDR2 reads SVGAGI. Trimming took 6 bases from V and 4 from J; bases not matched to a gene: 4. The CDR3 here is CASRPLAGGYNEQFF. CDR3 DNA sequence: TGTGCCAGCAGACCACTAGCGGGAGGTTACAATGAGCAGTTCTTC.

The V call is TRBV11-3, the J call TRBJ1-2; 8 nucleotides agree with TRBD1. V lost 4 bases and J lost 4; bases outside the gene matches: 8. The CDR3 runs 15 residues. From germline, CDR1 is SGHNT and CDR2 YENEEA. CDR3 bases: TGTGCCAGCAGCTCACTGGACAGGGTGGCCTATGGCTACACCTTC. Translation: CASSSLDRVAYGYTF.